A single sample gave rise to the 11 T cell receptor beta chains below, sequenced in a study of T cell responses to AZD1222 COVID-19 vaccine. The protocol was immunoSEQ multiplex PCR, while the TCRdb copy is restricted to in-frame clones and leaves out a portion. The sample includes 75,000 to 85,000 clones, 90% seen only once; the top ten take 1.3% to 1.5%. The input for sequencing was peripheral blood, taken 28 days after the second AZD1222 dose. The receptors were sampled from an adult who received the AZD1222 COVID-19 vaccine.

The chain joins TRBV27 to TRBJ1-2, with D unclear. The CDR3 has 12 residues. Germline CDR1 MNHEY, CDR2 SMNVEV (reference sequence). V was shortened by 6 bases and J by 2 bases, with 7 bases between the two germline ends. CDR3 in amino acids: CASRGGNYGYTF. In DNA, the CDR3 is TGTGCCAGCAGAGGAGGAAACTATGGCTACACCTTC.

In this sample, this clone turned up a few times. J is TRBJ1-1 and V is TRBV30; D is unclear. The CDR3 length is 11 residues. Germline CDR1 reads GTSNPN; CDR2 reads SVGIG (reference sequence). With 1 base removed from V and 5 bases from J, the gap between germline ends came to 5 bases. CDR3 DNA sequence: TGTGCCTGGAGTGAGCGGACTGAAGCTTTCTTT. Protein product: CAWSERTEAFF.

This chain's CDR3 is CASSEGQGTEAFF. Here the CDR3 DNA reads TGTGCCAGCAGTGAAGGGCAGGGCACTGAAGCTTTCTTT. This chain links TRBV6-4 with TRBJ1-1; possible D gene TRBD1, 5 bases. Germline V CDR1 and CDR2: MRHNA, SNTAGT. V lost 3 bases and J 4 bases, leaving 9 bases between the germline ends. The CDR3 sequence is 13 residues long.

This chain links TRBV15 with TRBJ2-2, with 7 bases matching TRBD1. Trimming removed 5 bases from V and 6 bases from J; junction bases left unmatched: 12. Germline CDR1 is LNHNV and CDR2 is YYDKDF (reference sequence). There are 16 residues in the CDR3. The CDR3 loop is CATSYETGSLAGELFF. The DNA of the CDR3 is TGTGCCACCAGCTACGAGACAGGGAGTTTGGCCGGGGAGCTGTTTTTT.

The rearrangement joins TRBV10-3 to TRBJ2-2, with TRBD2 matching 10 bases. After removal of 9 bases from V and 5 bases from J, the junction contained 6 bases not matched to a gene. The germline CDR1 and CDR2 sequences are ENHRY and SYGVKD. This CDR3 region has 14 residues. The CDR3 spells CAIERGGLTGELFF. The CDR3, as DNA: TGTGCCATAGAGCGGGGGGGCCTGACCGGGGAGCTGTTTTTT.

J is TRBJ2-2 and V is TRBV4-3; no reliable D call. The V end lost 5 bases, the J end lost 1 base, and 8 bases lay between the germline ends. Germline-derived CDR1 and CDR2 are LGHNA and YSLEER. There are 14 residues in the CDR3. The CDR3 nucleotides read TGCGCCAGCAGCGGTCTAGAGAACACCGGGGAGCTGTTTTTT. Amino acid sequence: CASSGLENTGELFF.

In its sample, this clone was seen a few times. CDR3 sequence (DNA): TGTGCCAGTAGTAAACGGACAGGAAACTATGGCTACACCTTC. This encodes CASSKRTGNYGYTF. This sequence joins TRBV19 and TRBJ1-2, with 7 bases fitting TRBD1. V lost 4 bases, J lost 2 bases, and 4 bases stayed unmatched. This CDR3 is built from 14 residues. Germline lookup yields CDR1 LNHDA and CDR2 SQIVND (reference sequence).

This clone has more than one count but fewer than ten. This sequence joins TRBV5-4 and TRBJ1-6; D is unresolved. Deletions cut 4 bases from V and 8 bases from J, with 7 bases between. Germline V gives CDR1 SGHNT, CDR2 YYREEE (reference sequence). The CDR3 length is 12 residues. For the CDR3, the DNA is TGTGCCAGCAGCCCCCTTGATTCACCCCTCCACTTT. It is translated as CASSPLDSPLHF.

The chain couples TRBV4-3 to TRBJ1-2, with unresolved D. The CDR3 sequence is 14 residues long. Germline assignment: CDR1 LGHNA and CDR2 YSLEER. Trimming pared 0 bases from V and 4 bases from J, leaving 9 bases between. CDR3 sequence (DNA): TGCGCCAGCAGCCAAGATCGGGTTTCCTATGGCTACACCTTC. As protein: CASSQDRVSYGYTF.

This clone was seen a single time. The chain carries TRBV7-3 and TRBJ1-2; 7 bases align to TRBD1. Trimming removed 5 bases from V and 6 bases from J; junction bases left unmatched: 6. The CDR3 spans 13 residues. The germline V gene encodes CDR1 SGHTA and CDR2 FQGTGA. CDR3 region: CASSDRGGDGYTF. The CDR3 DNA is TGTGCCAGCAGCGATCGAGGGGGCGATGGCTACACCTTC.

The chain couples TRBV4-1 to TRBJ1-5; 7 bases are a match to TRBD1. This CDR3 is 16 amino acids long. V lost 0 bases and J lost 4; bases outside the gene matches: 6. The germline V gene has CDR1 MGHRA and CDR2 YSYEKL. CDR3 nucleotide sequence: TGCGCCAGCAGCCAAGATCCGGGACAGCGGAATCAGCCCCAGCATTTT. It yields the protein CASSQDPGQRNQPQHF.